This T cell receptor beta chain was retrieved from a study of OX40 agonist ivuxolimab in advanced cancers. With 4 bases clipped from V and 5 bases from J, the junction kept 3 bases outside the gene matches. In germline, CDR1 is LGHNA, CDR2 YNFKEQ. The CDR3 runs 13 residues. Only in-frame clones appear in the TCRdb table, and some are missing; sequencing was by immunoSEQ multiplex PCR. The table shows about 82,000 clones, with around 84% occurring only once. Enrollment shut out patients with autoimmune disease history or systemic immunosuppression. This specimen was CD4+ or CD8+ T cells sorted from blood, taken in a trial of the OX40 agonist ivuxolimab. V and J are TRBV4-2 and TRBJ2-5; TRBD2 matches 8 bases. The receptor's source is an adult with an advanced solid tumor such as melanoma, head and neck, liver or kidney cancer. DNA for the CDR3: TGTGCCAGCAGCCCAAGCGGGAGTGAGACCCAGTACTTC. This gives the protein CASSPSGSETQYF.